The clone carrying this T cell receptor (beta chain) was counted between two and nine times. The antigen is undetermined. The CDR3 has 12 amino acids. V lost 6 bases, J lost 10 bases, and 13 bases lay in between. Previously described methods with listed TCR primers produced the bulk TCR libraries. TCRdb reprocessed the PCR reads via MiXCR and lists one record per CDR3 protein. Among 300,000 to 400,000 distinct CDR3 sequences, under 25% were seen once, and the ten largest hold 0.65% to 0.75%. This entry belongs to a study of molecular identifiers for immune sequencing clone quantification. Findings of the study overall: Clones with over 20 RNA copies captured over 98% of effector molecules but under 1% of naive ones. Shared barcodes on identical TCR molecules could underestimate the sizes of highly expanded clones.

Each library that profiled naive CD8 cells came from around 20,000 to 990,000 sorted cells with 10%, 30% or 50% RNA. The chain is built from TRBV12-3 or TRBV12-4 and TRBJ2-1, with D possibly being TRBD1 or TRBD2 (5 bases each). This receptor was identified in a human donor in good health. Some libraries in this study had Jurkat cell RNA spiked in. The sample consisted of naive CD8+ T cells from blood, with Jurkat cell RNA spiked in. Subset of the sample: FACS-sorted CD8+CD4-CCR7+CD45RA+ naive T cells. The CDR3 DNA is TGTGCCAGCAGCCCTGAGGGGAGAGAGCAGTTCTTC. Its translation is CASSPEGREQFF.